This TCR beta chain came from a study of siplizumab effects on memory and regulatory T cells. This clone was seen just once. Its target is not known. It was 10^5 or so TCR templates that were assayed per sample. Data came from immunoSEQ multiplex PCR; TCRdb stores just in-frame clones and leaves some out. The data show approximately 120,000 clones, 90% to 95% seen once. Study-level findings and limits: Unstimulated naive T cells seemed to show more diversity than memory cells did, and they also seemed to be among the major contributors to the alloresponse. In the presence of siplizumab, alloreactive sequences traceable to unstimulated CD4+ memory cells were significantly reduced.

Deletions cut 4 bases from V and 8 bases from J, with 10 bases between. CDR3 length: 13 residues. Germline V CDR1 and CDR2: SGHRS, YFSETQ. The TCR comes from a human donor in good health. J is TRBJ2-6 and V is TRBV5-1; TRBD1 is a possible D gene (5 bases). The sequenced material came from Tregs sorted from blood. The CDR3 DNA sequence: TGCGCCAGCAGCCCTGACAGTACCAACGTCCTGACTTTC. This translates into CASSPDSTNVLTF.